The sequence of this T cell receptor beta chain was determined in a study of cytotoxic CD8 clonotypes in ibrutinib-treated CLL. The CDR3 runs to 12 residues. V shed 6 bases and J shed 11 bases, with 16 bases lying between them. The germline CDR1 and CDR2 sequences are MDHEN and SYDVKM. This clone was seen only a few times. Its target is unknown. Study-level results: The clonality went up when patients responded to ibrutinib and dropped back toward baseline at progression. Lymph node repertoires were not studied, and sampling times were unmatched.

With sequencing, the targeted depth ranged from 1 in 200,000 to 1 in 1 million T cells. Generated by immunoSEQ multiplex PCR, the TCRdb table keeps only in-frame clones and is missing some. The table includes under 200,000 clones, under 90% detected once. The specimen was PBMCs, collected after 24 months of ibrutinib treatment. V usage is TRBV28 and J usage is TRBJ1-2; weak D call: TRBD1 (6 bases). The sequence derives from a human donor with chronic lymphocytic leukemia. The CDR3 bases are TGTGCCAGCAGCCGCGGGGACATCCAGTACACCTTC. Its translation: CASSRGDIQYTF.